This T cell receptor beta chain is from a study of human T cells and chemical hapten exposure. Across the whole study: Patients, chiefly female, had alopecia areata, totalis or universalis.

Points from the study as a whole: Alopecia affected the donors, so their immune response may differ from healthy people's.

One entry per CDR3 protein results from TCRdb running MiXCR on the RACE reads. The table lists more than 90,000 distinct CDR3 sequences, about an eighth of them singletons. Time point meaning: patch test 2, 6 weeks after DPC sensitization. Treatment of the sample: therapeutic diphenylcyclopropenone sensitization with weekly scalp DPC. Per the germline V gene, CDR1 is DFQATT and CDR2 is SNEGSKA (reference sequence). The V gene end was trimmed by 5 bases and the J gene end by 3 bases; junction bases not matched to a gene: 15. This CDR3 spans 16 amino acids. For this clonotype: What it recognizes is unknown.

Source: whole blood, taken in connection with sensitization to the hapten diphenylcyclopropenone (DPC). This chain joins TRBV20-1 and TRBJ2-5; TRBD1 agrees at 7 bases. This sequence was found in a woman aged 40 to 49 with alopecia areata. Some clones in this sample may be carry-over from other donors' samples. CDR3 amino acids: CSASQGRMGIKETQYF. The CDR3 region has the DNA TGCAGTGCTTCACAGGGGAGAATGGGGATAAAAGAGACCCAGTACTTC.